A selection of T cell receptor beta chains follows, all from one sample in a study of monozygotic twins with inflammatory bowel disease. Reanalyzing the 5' RACE reads, TCRdb keeps one entry per CDR3 protein, without DNA. This sample's table reports 300,000 to 350,000 distinct CDR3 sequences. Sequencing was carried out using blood. The source of these receptors is a human donor with ulcerative colitis or Crohn's disease, or a healthy co-twin of an affected twin (not recorded which). CDR3s include the opening cysteine and the closing phenylalanine or tryptophan.

CDR3 protein: CASSLAFGGNEQFF
CDR3 length: 14
J gene: TRBJ2-1
V gene: TRBV5-1

CDR3 protein: CASSSGGRVLEQFF
CDR3 length: 14
J gene: TRBJ2-1
V gene: TRBV6-2/TRBV6-3

CDR3 protein: CSARGTGMPYEQYF
CDR3 length: 14
J gene: TRBJ2-7
V gene: TRBV20-1

CDR3 protein: CASSLSREQETQYF
CDR3 length: 14
J gene: TRBJ2-5
V gene: TRBV5-1

CDR3 protein: CASKRGGDANTGELFF
CDR3 length: 16
J gene: TRBJ2-2
V gene: TRBV19

CDR3 protein: CSAKDIRDAYEQYF
CDR3 length: 14
J gene: TRBJ2-7
V gene: TRBV20-1

CDR3 protein: CASSHPSVRSGGRREQYF
CDR3 length: 18
J gene: TRBJ2-7
V gene: TRBV3-1

CDR3 protein: CASSPAGVHNEQFF
CDR3 length: 14
J gene: TRBJ2-1
V gene: TRBV18

CDR3 protein: CASSYPDRTNYGYTF
CDR3 length: 15
J gene: TRBJ1-2
V gene: TRBV6-2/TRBV6-3

CDR3 protein: CSARPWTGGFSNQPQHF
CDR3 length: 17
J gene: TRBJ1-5
V gene: TRBV20-1

CDR3 protein: CASSNRDYSPLHF
CDR3 length: 13
J gene: TRBJ1-6
V gene: TRBV6-5

CDR3 protein: CASSPDIADTQYF
CDR3 length: 13
J gene: TRBJ2-3
V gene: TRBV18

CDR3 protein: CASSLQGPSPNEQFF
CDR3 length: 15
J gene: TRBJ2-1
V gene: TRBV27

CDR3 protein: CASSQRPSVQETQYF
CDR3 length: 15
J gene: TRBJ2-5
V gene: TRBV4-1

CDR3 protein: CASSSTGINYGYTF
CDR3 length: 14
J gene: TRBJ1-2
V gene: TRBV5-1

CDR3 protein: CASSYPGQGYNSPLHF
CDR3 length: 16
J gene: TRBJ1-6
V gene: TRBV7-9

CDR3 protein: CASSLGSYQPQHF
CDR3 length: 13
J gene: TRBJ1-5
V gene: TRBV7-9

CDR3 protein: CASRYAGGYNEQFF
CDR3 length: 14
J gene: TRBJ2-1
V gene: TRBV5-1

CDR3 protein: CASSLVIVGEQFF
CDR3 length: 13
J gene: TRBJ2-1
V gene: TRBV7-8

CDR3 protein: CASRSGAGGSYNEQFF
CDR3 length: 16
J gene: TRBJ2-1
V gene: TRBV7-9

CDR3 protein: CASSLWGVETQYF
CDR3 length: 13
J gene: TRBJ2-5
V gene: TRBV28

CDR3 protein: CAISESTPLGGRLNDQFF
CDR3 length: 18
J gene: TRBJ2-1
V gene: TRBV10-3

CDR3 protein: CASSQRLAGGTDTQYF
CDR3 length: 16
J gene: TRBJ2-3
V gene: TRBV7-2

CDR3 protein: CASSYWDRYEQYF
CDR3 length: 13
J gene: TRBJ2-7
V gene: TRBV6-6

CDR3 protein: CASTRGDGNTIYF
CDR3 length: 13
J gene: TRBJ1-3
V gene: TRBV7-9

CDR3 protein: CASSYSNQAGVGANVLTF
CDR3 length: 18
J gene: TRBJ2-6
V gene: TRBV6-5

CDR3 protein: CASSLGTRHEQYF
CDR3 length: 13
J gene: TRBJ2-7
V gene: TRBV5-1

CDR3 protein: CASSARTSGSYEQFF
CDR3 length: 15
J gene: TRBJ2-1
V gene: TRBV12-3/TRBV12-4